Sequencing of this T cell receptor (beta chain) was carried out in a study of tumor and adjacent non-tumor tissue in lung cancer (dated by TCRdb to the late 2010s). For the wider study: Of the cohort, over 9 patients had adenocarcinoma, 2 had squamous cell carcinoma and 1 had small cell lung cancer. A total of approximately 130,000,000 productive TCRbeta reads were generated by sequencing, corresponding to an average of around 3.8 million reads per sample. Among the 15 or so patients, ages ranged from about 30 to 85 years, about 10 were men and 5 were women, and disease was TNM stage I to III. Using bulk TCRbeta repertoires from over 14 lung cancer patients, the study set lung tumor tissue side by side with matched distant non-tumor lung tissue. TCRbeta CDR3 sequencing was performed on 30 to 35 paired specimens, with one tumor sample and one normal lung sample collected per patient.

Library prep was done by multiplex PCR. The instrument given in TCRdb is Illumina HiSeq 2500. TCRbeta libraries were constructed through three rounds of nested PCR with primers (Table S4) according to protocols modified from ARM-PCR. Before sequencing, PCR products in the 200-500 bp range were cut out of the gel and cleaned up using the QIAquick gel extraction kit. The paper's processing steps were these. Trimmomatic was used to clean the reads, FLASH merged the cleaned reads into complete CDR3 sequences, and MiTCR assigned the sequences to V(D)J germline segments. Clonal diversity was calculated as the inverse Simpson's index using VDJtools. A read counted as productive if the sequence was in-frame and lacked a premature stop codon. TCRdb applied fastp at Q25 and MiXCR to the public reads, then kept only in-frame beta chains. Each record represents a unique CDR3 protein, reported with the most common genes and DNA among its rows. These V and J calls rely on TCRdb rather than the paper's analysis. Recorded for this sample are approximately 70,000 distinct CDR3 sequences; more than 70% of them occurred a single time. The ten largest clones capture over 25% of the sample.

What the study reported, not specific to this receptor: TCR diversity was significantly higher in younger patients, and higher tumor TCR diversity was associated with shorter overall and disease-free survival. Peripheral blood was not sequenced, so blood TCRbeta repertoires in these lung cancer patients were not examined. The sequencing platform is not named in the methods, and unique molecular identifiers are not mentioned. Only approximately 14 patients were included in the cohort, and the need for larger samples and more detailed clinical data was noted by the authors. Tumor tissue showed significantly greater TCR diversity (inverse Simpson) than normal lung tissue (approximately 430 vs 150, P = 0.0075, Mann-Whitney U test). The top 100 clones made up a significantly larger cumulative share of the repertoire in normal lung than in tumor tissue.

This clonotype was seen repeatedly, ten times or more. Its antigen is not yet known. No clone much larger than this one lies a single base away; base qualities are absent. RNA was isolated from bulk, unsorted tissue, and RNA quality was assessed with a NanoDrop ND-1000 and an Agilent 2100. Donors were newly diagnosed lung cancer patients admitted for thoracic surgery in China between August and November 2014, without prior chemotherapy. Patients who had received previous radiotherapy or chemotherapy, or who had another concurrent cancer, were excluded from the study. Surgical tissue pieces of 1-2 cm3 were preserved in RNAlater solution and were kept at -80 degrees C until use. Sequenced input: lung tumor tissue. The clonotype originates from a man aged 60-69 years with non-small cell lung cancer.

The sequence in DNA is TGTGCCAGCTCCTCTAGGACTAGCACCAATGAGCAGTTCTTC. Translated, this gives CASSSRTSTNEQFF. This chain is built from TRBV12-3 or TRBV12-4 and TRBJ2-1; TRBD2 fits 8 bases in the junction. The cysteine opens and the phenylalanine closes a CDR3 of 14 amino acids. CDR3 DNA only is kept here, 42 bases in frame from base 1. Germline trimming: 8 bases from V, 6 bases from J; junction bases outside gene matches: 9.